The entry below gives a single TCR beta chain sequence along with its context. Antigen specificity is unknown. Cells sorted as Tregs were CD4+, CD25+ and CD127-/low. The germline V and J ends were trimmed by 7 bases and 10 bases, with 13 bases remaining between them. Germline V gene lookup returns CDR1 WNHNN and CDR2 SYGVQD (reference sequence). This CDR3 is built from 11 residues. Notes on the study in general: The larger-cohort validation was restricted to a single TCR beta V-J rearrangement rather than whole repertoires. Tumor Treg TCRs overlapped most with tumor naive CD4+ cells. The TCR gene usage of tumor memory CD4+ T cells clustered together with blood and lymph node memory CD4+ cells and with lymph node naive CD4+ cells.

After constant-region reverse-primer amplification, full-length variable regions underwent semi-nested PCR with Nested Universal Primer A. TCRdb re-called the 5' RACE reads through MiXCR, storing one row per CDR3 protein. The sample lists thousands of distinct CDR3 sequences; around 42% were seen once. The clonotype comes from a female donor with breast cancer. Material: Tregs sorted from a lymph node. V and J are TRBV10-1 and TRBJ1-1; D is undetermined. The CDR3 reads CASTLSPGAFF. CDR3 sequence (DNA): TGCGCCAGCACACTATCGCCTGGAGCTTTCTTT.